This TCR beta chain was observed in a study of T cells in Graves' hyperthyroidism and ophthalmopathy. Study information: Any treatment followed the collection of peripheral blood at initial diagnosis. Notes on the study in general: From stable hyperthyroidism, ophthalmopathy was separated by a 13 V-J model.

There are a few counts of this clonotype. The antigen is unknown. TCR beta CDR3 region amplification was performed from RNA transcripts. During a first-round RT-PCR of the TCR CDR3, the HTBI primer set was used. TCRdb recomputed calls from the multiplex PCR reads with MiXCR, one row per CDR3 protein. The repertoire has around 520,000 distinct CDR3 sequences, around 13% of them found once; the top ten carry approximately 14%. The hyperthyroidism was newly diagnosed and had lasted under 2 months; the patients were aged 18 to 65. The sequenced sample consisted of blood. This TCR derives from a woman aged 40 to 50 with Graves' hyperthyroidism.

CDR3 DNA sequence: TGTGCCAGCAGCTACAGGGGCTATGAGCAGTTCTTC. It yields the protein CASSYRGYEQFF. The chain couples TRBV9 to TRBJ2-1; 7 nucleotides match TRBD1. The CDR3 is 12 amino acids. With 4 bases clipped from V and 8 bases from J, the junction kept 3 bases outside the gene matches. Germline V lookup: CDR1 SGDLS, CDR2 YYNGEE.